This T cell receptor beta chain originates from a study of chemoradiotherapy in HPV16-positive cancers. Study details: Two HPV16-positive patients' cells yielded candidate HPV-specific clones and common motifs. Study-level points and caveats: Candidate HPV-specific clones and E7-related TCR motifs grew in tumor during treatment.

Samples were taken several times over chemoradiotherapy. Produced via immunoSEQ multiplex PCR; TCRdb's table is partial and in-frame only. The sample holds 15,000 to 20,000 clones, roughly nine tenths seen once. V was pared by 2 bases and J by 4 bases, with 3 bases of the junction left unmatched. This CDR3 contains 13 residues. The germline V gene has CDR1 GTSNPN and CDR2 SVGIG (reference sequence). Note on this clone: Its target is unknown.

Here the sequenced sample was blood, taken from a patient who underwent chemoradiotherapy. The V call is TRBV30, the J call TRBJ1-2; TRBD1 agrees at 8 bases. The receptor's source is a human donor with HPV-associated anogenital cancer. CDR3 sequence (DNA): TGTGCCTGGAGTCCTACAGGGGGCTATGGCTACACCTTC. Amino acid sequence: CAWSPTGGYGYTF.